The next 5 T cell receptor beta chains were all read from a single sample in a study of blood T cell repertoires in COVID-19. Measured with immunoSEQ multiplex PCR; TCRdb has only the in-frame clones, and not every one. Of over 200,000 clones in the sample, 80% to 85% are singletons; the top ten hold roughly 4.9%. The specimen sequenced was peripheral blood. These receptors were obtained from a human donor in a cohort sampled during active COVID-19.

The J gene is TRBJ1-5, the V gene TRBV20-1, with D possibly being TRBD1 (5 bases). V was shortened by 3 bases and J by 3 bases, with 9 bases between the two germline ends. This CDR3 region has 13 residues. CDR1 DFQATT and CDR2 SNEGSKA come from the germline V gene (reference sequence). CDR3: CSASSGVNQPQHF. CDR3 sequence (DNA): TGCAGTGCTAGTTCGGGGGTCAATCAGCCCCAGCATTTT.

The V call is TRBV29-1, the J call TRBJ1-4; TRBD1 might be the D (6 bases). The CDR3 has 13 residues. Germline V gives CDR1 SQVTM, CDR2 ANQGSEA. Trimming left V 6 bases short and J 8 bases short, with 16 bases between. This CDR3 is CSVEQGRGEKLFF. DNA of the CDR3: TGCAGCGTGGAGCAGGGTAGGGGGGAAAAACTGTTTTTT.

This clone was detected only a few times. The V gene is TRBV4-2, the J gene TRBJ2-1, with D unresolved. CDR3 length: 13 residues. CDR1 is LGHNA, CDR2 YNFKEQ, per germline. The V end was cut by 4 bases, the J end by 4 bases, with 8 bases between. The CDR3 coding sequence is TGTGCCAGCAGCCCCCTCGGGTACAATGAGCAGTTCTTC. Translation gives CASSPLGYNEQFF.

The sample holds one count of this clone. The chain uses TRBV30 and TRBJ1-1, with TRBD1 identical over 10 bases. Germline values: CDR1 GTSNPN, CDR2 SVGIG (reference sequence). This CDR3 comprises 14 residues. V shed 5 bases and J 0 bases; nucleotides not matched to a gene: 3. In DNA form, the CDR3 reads TGTGCCTGGGGACAGGGGGTGATGAACACTGAAGCTTTCTTT. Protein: CAWGQGVMNTEAFF.

The DNA for the CDR3 is TGTGCCAGCAGCTTAACAGGGGTGACTGAAGCTTTCTTT. Translating gives CASSLTGVTEAFF. The rearrangement joins TRBV7-2 to TRBJ1-1, with TRBD1 matching 7 bases. Germline V gene sequence: CDR1 SGHTA, CDR2 FQGNSA. This CDR3 comprises 13 residues. V gave up 2 bases and J gave up 5 bases; unmatched junction bases: 2.